One T cell receptor beta chain is described in this entry. The data were taken from a study of Ad26.COV2.S vaccination and SARS-CoV-2 variants. Across the study: Ad26.COV2.S given intramuscularly, once or twice 56 days apart.

This table comes from immunoSEQ multiplex PCR, and its TCRdb copy is limited to in-frame clones, with some not included. The sample carries around 450,000 clones, 90% recorded once. V was shortened by 3 bases and J by 0 bases, with 19 bases between the two germline ends. The CDR3 consists of 18 residues. CDR1 is MGHRA, CDR2 YSYEKL, per germline. Treatment: around 19 received Ad26.COV2.S at low or high dose, single or two shots; several received placebo; per-sample allocation not given. Specimen acquisition occurred on day 63 following the initial vaccine or placebo injection. An adult donor aged 18-55 years was enrolled in Boston. An Ad26 vector expressing Wuhan-strain SARS-CoV-2 spike served as the vaccine.

Sequenced material: peripheral blood, taken in a trial of Ad26.COV2.S vaccine versus placebo. This clonotype was sampled from a person aged 18 to 65 who received the Ad26.COV2.S COVID-19 vaccine or a placebo. The chain uses TRBV4-1 and TRBJ2-3; tentative D call: TRBD2 (7 bases). The CDR3 nucleotides are TGCGCCAGCAGCCAGCCTTGGGGGGGCGGCTATAGCACAGATACGCAGTATTTT. The encoded protein is CASSQPWGGGYSTDTQYF.